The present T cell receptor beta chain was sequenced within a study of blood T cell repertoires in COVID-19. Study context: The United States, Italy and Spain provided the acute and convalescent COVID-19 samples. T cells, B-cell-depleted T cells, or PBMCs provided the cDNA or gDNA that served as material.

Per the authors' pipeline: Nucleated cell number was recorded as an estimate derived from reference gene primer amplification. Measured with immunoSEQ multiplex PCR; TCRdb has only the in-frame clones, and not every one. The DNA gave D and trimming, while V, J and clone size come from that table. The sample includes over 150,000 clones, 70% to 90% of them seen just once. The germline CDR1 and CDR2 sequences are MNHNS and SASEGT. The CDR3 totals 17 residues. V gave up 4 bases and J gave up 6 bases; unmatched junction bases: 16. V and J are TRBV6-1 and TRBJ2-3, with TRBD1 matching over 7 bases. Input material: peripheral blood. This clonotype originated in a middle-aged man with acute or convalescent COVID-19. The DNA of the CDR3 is TGTGCCAGCAGTGCCTTCTCCGGGACAGACCTCACGGATACGCAGTATTTT. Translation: CASSAFSGTDLTDTQYF.